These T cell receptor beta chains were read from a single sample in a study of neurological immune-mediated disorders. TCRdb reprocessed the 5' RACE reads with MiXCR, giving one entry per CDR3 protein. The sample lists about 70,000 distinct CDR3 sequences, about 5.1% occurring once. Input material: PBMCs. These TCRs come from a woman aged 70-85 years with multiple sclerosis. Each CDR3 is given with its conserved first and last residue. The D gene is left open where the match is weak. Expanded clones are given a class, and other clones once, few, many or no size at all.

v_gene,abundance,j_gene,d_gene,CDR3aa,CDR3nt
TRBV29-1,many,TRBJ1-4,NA,CSARSGVNNEKLFF,TGCAGCGCTCGTAGCGGGGTCAATAATGAAAAACTGTTTTTT
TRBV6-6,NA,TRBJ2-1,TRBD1,CASTLTGDTYNEQFF,TGTGCCAGCACTCTGACAGGGGATACCTACAATGAGCAGTTCTTC
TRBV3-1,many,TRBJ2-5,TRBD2,CASSTTSLETQYF,TGTGCCAGCAGCACGACTAGCCTAGAGACCCAGTACTTC
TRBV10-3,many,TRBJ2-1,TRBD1,CAISESYRGLRRIVDDNEQFF,TGTGCCATCAGTGAGTCCTACAGGGGGCTAAGGCGTATCGTGGACGACAATGAGCAGTTCTTC
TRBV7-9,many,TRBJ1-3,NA,CASSLTFGGPGNTIYF,TGTGCCAGCAGCTTAACCTTCGGGGGGCCTGGAAACACCATATATTTT
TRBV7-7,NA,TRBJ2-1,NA,CASSLGTEWPYNEQFF,TGTGCTAGCAGCTTAGGGACCGAATGGCCCTACAATGAGCAGTTCTTC
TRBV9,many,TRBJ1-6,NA,CASSVDPGVNSPLHF,TGTGCCAGCAGCGTAGATCCAGGTGTGAATTCACCCCTCCACTTT
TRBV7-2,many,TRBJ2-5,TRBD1,CASSFAGTGAVETQYF,TGTGCCAGCAGCTTCGCCGGGACAGGGGCGGTGGAGACCCAGTACTTC
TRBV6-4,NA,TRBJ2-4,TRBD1,CASTLGQGVAKNIQYF,TGTGCCAGCACCCTCGGACAGGGGGTAGCCAAAAACATTCAGTACTTC
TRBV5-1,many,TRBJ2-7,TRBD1,CASSLQDRGEQYF,TGCGCCAGCAGCCTCCAAGACAGGGGCGAGCAGTACTTC
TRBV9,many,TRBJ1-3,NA,CASSVELTGSGNTIYF,TGTGCCAGCAGCGTAGAGCTTACAGGCTCTGGAAACACCATATATTTT
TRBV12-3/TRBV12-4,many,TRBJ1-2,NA,CASSFGGLSVDYGYTF,TGTGCCAGCAGTTTCGGCGGTCTAAGTGTAGACTATGGCTACACCTTC
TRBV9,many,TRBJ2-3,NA,CASSVDQAPDTQYF,TGTGCCAGCAGCGTAGACCAGGCCCCAGATACGCAGTATTTT
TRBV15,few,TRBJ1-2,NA,CATSSDGYGYTF,TGTGCCACCAGCAGTGACGGTTATGGCTACACCTTC
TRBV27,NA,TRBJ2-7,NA,CASSPREGSSYEQYF,TGTGCCAGCAGTCCTCGAGAGGGGAGCTCCTACGAGCAGTACTTC
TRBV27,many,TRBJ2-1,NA,CASSLGAREQFF,TGTGCCAGCAGTTTAGGGGCTCGAGAGCAGTTCTTC
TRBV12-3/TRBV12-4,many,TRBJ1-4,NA,CASSLRGSGEKLFF,TGTGCCAGCAGTTTAAGGGGATCTGGCGAAAAACTGTTTTTT
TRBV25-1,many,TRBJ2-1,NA,CASSGTESSYNEQFF,TGTGCCAGCAGTGGGACCGAGAGCTCCTACAATGAGCAGTTCTTC
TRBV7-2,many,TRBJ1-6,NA,CASGPNSPLHF,TGTGCCAGCGGCCCGAATTCACCCCTCCACTTT
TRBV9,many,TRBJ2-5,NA,CASSVAQGAEFETQYF,TGTGCCAGCAGCGTAGCTCAAGGGGCTGAATTCGAGACCCAGTACTTC
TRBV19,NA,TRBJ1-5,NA,CASSWQGLNQPQHF,TGTGCCAGTAGTTGGCAGGGGCTGAATCAGCCCCAGCATTTT
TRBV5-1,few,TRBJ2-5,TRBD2,CASSFDGAGGPETQYF,TGCGCCAGCAGCTTTGATGGAGCGGGAGGGCCTGAGACCCAGTACTTC
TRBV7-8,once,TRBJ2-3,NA,CASSNMGAADTQYF,TGTGCCAGCAGCAACATGGGGGCCGCAGATACGCAGTATTTT
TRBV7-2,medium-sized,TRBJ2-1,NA,CASSFSTGEQFF,TGTGCCAGCAGCTTTAGTACGGGGGAGCAGTTCTTC
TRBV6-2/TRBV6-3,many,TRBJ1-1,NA,CASRSDGGAEAFF,TGTGCCAGCAGATCCGACGGGGGCGCTGAAGCTTTCTTT
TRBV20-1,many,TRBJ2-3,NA,CSAATTRGKGYADTQYF,TGCAGTGCGGCAACCACACGGGGAAAAGGGTACGCAGATACGCAGTATTTT
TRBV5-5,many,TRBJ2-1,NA,CASSRNHEQFF,TGTGCCAGCAGCCGAAACCATGAGCAGTTCTTC
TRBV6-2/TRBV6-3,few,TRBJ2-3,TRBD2,CASRTGTSGATDTQYF,TGTGCCAGCAGAACCGGGACTAGCGGGGCCACAGATACGCAGTATTTT
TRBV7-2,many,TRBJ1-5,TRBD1,CASSSGQQTLKHF,TGTGCCAGCAGCTCGGGACAGCAAACCCTAAAGCATTTT
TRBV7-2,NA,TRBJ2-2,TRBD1,CASRAGGTGELFF,TGTGCCAGCAGGGCAGGGGGCACCGGGGAGCTGTTTTTT
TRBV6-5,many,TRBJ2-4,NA,CASSYRRPRDKNIQYF,TGTGCCAGCAGTTACCGCCGCCCACGGGACAAAAACATTCAGTACTTC
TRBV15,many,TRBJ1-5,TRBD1,CATSRDTPTGTVNQPQHF,TGTGCCACCAGCAGAGATACACCAACCGGGACAGTCAATCAGCCCCAGCATTTT
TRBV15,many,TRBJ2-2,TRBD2,CATSRDRLLAGGPGELFF,TGTGCCACCAGCAGAGATCGACTCCTAGCGGGAGGGCCCGGGGAGCTGTTTTTT
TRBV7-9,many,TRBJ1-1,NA,CASSLQYTEAFF,TGTGCCAGCAGCTTACAATACACTGAAGCTTTCTTT
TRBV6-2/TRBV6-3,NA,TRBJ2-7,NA,CASRRDKSLVYEQYF,TGTGCCAGCCGCCGGGACAAATCGCTGGTCTACGAGCAGTACTTC